Listed here is a single T cell receptor (beta chain). This sample was included in a study of blood T cell repertoires in COVID-19. Overall study context: Acute and convalescent COVID-19 specimens originated in the United States, Italy and Spain. T cells, B-cell-depleted T cells, or PBMCs provided the cDNA or gDNA that served as material.

In the study's own analysis: From reference gene primer amplification, estimates of nucleated cell counts were derived. Clones were sequenced by immunoSEQ multiplex PCR, and TCRdb holds only the in-frame ones, with some missing. Clone size and V and J calls were adopted from that table, with D and trimming inferred from the DNA. The sample has hundreds of thousands of clones; nearly 90% are singletons. With 5 bases clipped from V and 1 base from J, the junction kept 4 bases outside the gene matches. This CDR3 has 14 residues. Looked up from germline, CDR1 is KGHSH and CDR2 is LQKENI. The origin of this receptor is a human donor in a cohort sampled during active COVID-19. The genes are TRBV18 and TRBJ1-1, with 7 bases identical to TRBD1. The sample was peripheral blood. CDR3 region: CASSSNRGNTEAFF. DNA for the CDR3: TGTGCCAGCTCATCTAACAGGGGGAACACTGAAGCTTTCTTT.